These T cell receptor beta chains were read from a single sample in a study of shared clonotypes between healthy human individuals. Clones were sequenced by immunoSEQ multiplex PCR, and TCRdb holds only the in-frame ones, with some missing. The sample lists approximately 2,300,000 clones, approximately 90% occurring once. Sequenced input: naive CD4+ T cells from PBMCs. The receptors derive from a young man in good health. Some clones in this sample may be carry-over from other donors' samples. The CDR3 runs from the conserved cysteine through the conserved F or W. Each record gives: clone size, D gene, J gene, V gene, CDR3 protein, CDR3 DNA. A D gene is named only where the DNA matches it firmly. Size is omitted from some rows. Given values are once, few, many or a class for expanded clones.

clone size: .
D gene: .
J gene: TRBJ1-4
V gene: TRBV5-1
CDR3 protein: CASSPRQGATNEKLFF
CDR3 DNA: TGCGCCAGCAGCCCCCGGCAGGGAGCAACTAATGAAAAACTGTTTTTT

clone size: .
D gene: .
J gene: TRBJ2-1
V gene: TRBV7-3
CDR3 protein: CASSLGWGDVTYNEQFF
CDR3 DNA: TGTGCCAGCAGCTTAGGGTGGGGCGACGTTACATACAATGAGCAGTTCTTC

clone size: .
D gene: TRBD1
J gene: TRBJ2-1
V gene: TRBV5-1
CDR3 protein: CASSFPRPGTGGNEQFF
CDR3 DNA: TGCGCCAGCAGCTTCCCAAGGCCCGGGACAGGGGGCAATGAGCAGTTCTTC

clone size: .
D gene: .
J gene: TRBJ1-5
V gene: TRBV6-1
CDR3 protein: CASSEGGAWSQPQHF
CDR3 DNA: TGTGCCAGCAGTGAAGGCGGGGCTTGGAGTCAGCCCCAGCATTTT

clone size: .
D gene: .
J gene: TRBJ1-1
V gene: TRBV6-6
CDR3 protein: CASSYGGALSNTEAFF
CDR3 DNA: TGTGCCAGCAGTTACGGGGGAGCCCTTTCGAACACTGAAGCTTTCTTT

clone size: .
D gene: TRBD1
J gene: TRBJ1-1
V gene: TRBV7-3
CDR3 protein: CASSPTGANTEAFF
CDR3 DNA: TGTGCCAGCAGCCCTACAGGGGCTAACACTGAAGCTTTCTTT

clone size: .
D gene: .
J gene: TRBJ1-6
V gene: TRBV6-5
CDR3 protein: CASSQRENSPLHF
CDR3 DNA: TGTGCCAGCAGTCAGCGGGAGAATTCACCCCTCCACTTT

clone size: .
D gene: .
J gene: TRBJ2-1
V gene: TRBV5-1
CDR3 protein: CASSYYRASYNEQFF
CDR3 DNA: TGCGCCAGCAGCTACTACAGGGCCTCCTACAATGAGCAGTTCTTC

clone size: .
D gene: TRBD1
J gene: TRBJ2-2
V gene: TRBV7-7
CDR3 protein: CASSGQANTGELFF
CDR3 DNA: TGTGCCAGCTCCGGACAGGCGAACACCGGGGAGCTGTTTTTT

clone size: .
D gene: .
J gene: TRBJ1-2
V gene: TRBV4-1
CDR3 protein: CASSHIQRKEKDYGYTF
CDR3 DNA: TGCGCCAGCAGCCACATACAAAGGAAGGAAAAGGACTATGGCTACACCTTC

clone size: .
D gene: TRBD1
J gene: TRBJ2-7
V gene: TRBV6-7
CDR3 protein: CASSHIHGRTGWYEQYF
CDR3 DNA: TGTGCCAGCAGTCACATTCACGGTAGGACAGGGTGGTACGAGCAGTACTTC

clone size: .
D gene: .
J gene: TRBJ1-2
V gene: TRBV6-1
CDR3 protein: CASSVDRSYGYTF
CDR3 DNA: TGTGCCAGCAGTGTCGACAGATCCTATGGCTACACCTTC

clone size: .
D gene: .
J gene: TRBJ2-7
V gene: TRBV7-6
CDR3 protein: CASSLMEGGGYEQYF
CDR3 DNA: TGTGCCAGCAGCTTAATGGAGGGGGGTGGGTACGAGCAGTACTTC

clone size: .
D gene: .
J gene: TRBJ2-7
V gene: TRBV7-9
CDR3 protein: CASSLVGPHEQYF
CDR3 DNA: TGTGCCAGCAGCTTAGTTGGCCCCCACGAGCAGTACTTC

clone size: .
D gene: .
J gene: TRBJ1-1
V gene: TRBV9
CDR3 protein: CASSVAPGTEAFF
CDR3 DNA: TGTGCCAGCAGCGTAGCTCCTGGCACTGAAGCTTTCTTT

clone size: .
D gene: TRBD2
J gene: TRBJ2-7
V gene: TRBV7-2
CDR3 protein: CASSLRIAGGTAYEQYF
CDR3 DNA: TGTGCCAGCAGCTTGCGAATAGCGGGAGGGACGGCCTACGAGCAGTACTTC

clone size: once
D gene: TRBD1
J gene: TRBJ1-5
V gene: TRBV28
CDR3 protein: CASSARTGPQHF
CDR3 DNA: TGTGCCAGCAGCGCGAGGACAGGGCCCCAGCATTTT

clone size: .
D gene: TRBD1
J gene: TRBJ1-2
V gene: TRBV15
CDR3 protein: CATSRTGGRYGYTF
CDR3 DNA: TGTGCCACCAGCAGGACAGGGGGCAGGTATGGCTACACCTTC

clone size: .
D gene: .
J gene: TRBJ1-2
V gene: TRBV5-1
CDR3 protein: CASSPRRGRGNDGYTF
CDR3 DNA: TGCGCCAGCAGCCCGCGGAGGGGTCGGGGGAATGATGGCTACACCTTC

clone size: .
D gene: .
J gene: TRBJ2-1
V gene: TRBV7-9
CDR3 protein: CASSLLEGDEQFF
CDR3 DNA: TGTGCCAGCAGCTTACTTGAGGGGGATGAGCAGTTCTTC

clone size: few
D gene: .
J gene: TRBJ1-1
V gene: TRBV9
CDR3 protein: CASSGGLNTEAFF
CDR3 DNA: TGTGCCAGCAGCGGTGGACTGAACACTGAAGCTTTCTTT

clone size: .
D gene: .
J gene: TRBJ2-2
V gene: TRBV4-3
CDR3 protein: CASSLGDLYTGELFF
CDR3 DNA: TGCGCCAGCAGCCTGGGGGATCTTTACACCGGGGAGCTGTTTTTT

clone size: .
D gene: .
J gene: TRBJ2-5
V gene: TRBV5-1
CDR3 protein: CASTIQGGEAQYF
CDR3 DNA: TGCGCCAGCACCATACAGGGCGGGGAGGCCCAGTACTTC

clone size: .
D gene: .
J gene: TRBJ2-7
V gene: TRBV7-2
CDR3 protein: CASSLGLFPNEQYF
CDR3 DNA: TGTGCCAGCAGCTTAGGGTTATTTCCTAACGAGCAGTACTTC